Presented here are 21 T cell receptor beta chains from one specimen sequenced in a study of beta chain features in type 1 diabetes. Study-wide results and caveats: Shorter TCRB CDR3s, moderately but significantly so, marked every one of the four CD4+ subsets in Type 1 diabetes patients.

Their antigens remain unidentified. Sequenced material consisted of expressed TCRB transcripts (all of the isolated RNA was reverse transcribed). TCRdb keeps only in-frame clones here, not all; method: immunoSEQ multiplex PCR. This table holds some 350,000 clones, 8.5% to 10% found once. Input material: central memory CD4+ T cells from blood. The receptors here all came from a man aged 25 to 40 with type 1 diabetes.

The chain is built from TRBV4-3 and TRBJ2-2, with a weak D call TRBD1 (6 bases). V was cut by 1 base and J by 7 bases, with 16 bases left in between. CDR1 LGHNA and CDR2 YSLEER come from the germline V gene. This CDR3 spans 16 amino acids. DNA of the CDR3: TGCGCCAGCAGCCAAGCCCCGGACAGTATGGGCGGGGAGCTGTTTTTT. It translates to CASSQAPDSMGGELFF.

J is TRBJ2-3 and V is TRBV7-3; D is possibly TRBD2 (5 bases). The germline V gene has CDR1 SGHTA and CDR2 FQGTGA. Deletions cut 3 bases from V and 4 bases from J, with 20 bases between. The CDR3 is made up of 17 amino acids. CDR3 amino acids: CASSLPSTYFGADTQYF. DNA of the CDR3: TGTGCCAGCAGCTTGCCGTCTACATATTTCGGGGCAGATACGCAGTATTTT. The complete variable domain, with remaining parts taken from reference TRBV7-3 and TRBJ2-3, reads GAGVSQTPSNKVTEKGKYVELRCDPISGHTALYWYRQSLGQGPEFLIYFQGTGAADDSGLPNDRFFAVRPEGSVSTLKIQRTERGDSAVYLCASSLPSTYFGADTQYFGPGTRLTVL.

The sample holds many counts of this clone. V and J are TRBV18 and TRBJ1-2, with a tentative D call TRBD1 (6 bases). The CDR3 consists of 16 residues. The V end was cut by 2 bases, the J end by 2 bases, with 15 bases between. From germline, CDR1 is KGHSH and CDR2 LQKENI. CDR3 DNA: TGTGCCAGCTCACCAGGACAGACCCGAACAAACTATGGCTACACCTTC. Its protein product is CASSPGQTRTNYGYTF.

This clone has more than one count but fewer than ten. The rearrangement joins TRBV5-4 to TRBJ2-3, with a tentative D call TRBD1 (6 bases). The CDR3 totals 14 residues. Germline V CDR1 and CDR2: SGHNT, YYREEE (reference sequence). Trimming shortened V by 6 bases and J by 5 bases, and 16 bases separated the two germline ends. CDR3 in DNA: TGTGCCAGCACCCCCTCCGGACAGAAAGATACGCAGTATTTT. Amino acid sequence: CASTPSGQKDTQYF.

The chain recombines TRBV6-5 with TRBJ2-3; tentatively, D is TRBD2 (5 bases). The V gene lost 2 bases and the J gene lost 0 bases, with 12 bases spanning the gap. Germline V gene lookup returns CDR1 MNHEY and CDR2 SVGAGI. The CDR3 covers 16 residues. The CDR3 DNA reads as TGTGCCAGCAGTTACACAGCGGTTCGAAGCACAGATACGCAGTATTTT. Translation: CASSYTAVRSTDTQYF.

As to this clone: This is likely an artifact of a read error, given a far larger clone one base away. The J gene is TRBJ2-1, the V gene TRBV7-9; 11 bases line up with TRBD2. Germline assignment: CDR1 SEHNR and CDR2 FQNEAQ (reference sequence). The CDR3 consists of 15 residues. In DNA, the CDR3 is TGCGCCAGCAGCCAAGAGCCTAGCGGGAGGAATGAGCAGTTCTTC. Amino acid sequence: CASSQEPSGRNEQFF.

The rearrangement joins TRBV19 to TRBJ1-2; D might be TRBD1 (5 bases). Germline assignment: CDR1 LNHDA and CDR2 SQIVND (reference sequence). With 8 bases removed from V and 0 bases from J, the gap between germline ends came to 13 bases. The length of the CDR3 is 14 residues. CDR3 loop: CASSRGHANYGYTF. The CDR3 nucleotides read TGTGCCAGTTCTAGGGGCCATGCTAACTATGGCTACACCTTC.

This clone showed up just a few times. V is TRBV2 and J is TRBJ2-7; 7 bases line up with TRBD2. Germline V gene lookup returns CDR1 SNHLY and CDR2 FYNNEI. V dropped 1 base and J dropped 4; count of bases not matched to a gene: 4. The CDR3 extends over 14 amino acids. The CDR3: CASSEDGGLYEQYF. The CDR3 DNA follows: TGTGCCAGCAGTGAAGACGGGGGGTTGTACGAGCAGTACTTC.

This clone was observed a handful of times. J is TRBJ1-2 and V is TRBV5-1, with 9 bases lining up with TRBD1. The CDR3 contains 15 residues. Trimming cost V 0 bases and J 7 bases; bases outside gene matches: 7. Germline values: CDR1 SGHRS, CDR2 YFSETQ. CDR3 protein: CASSLEGQGSPGYTF. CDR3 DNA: TGCGCCAGCAGCTTGGAAGGACAGGGGTCTCCTGGCTACACCTTC.

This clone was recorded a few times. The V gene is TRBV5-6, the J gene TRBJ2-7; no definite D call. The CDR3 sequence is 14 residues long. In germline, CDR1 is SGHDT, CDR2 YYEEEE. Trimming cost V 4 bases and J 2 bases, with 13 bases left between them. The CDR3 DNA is TGTGCCAGCAGCCCCCAAGGAGATCCCTACGAGCAGTACTTC. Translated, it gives CASSPQGDPYEQYF.

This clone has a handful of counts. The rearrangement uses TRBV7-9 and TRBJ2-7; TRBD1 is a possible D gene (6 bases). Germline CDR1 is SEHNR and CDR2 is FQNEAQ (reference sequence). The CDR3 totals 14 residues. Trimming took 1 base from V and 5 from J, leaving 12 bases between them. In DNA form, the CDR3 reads TGTGCCAGCAGCTTAGGACAGGTCATCGACGAGCAGTACTTC. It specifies CASSLGQVIDEQYF.

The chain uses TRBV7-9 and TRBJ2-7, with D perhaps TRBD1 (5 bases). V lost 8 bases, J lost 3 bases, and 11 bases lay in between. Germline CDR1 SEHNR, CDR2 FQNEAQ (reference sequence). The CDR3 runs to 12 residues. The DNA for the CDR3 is TGTGCCAGCTCATTGACAGTCTACGAGCAGTACTTC. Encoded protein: CASSLTVYEQYF.

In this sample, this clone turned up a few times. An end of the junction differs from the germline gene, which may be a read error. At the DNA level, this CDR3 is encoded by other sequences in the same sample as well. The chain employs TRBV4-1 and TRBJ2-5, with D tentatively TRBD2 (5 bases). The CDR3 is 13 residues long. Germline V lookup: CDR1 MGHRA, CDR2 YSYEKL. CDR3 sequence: CASSQRGIETQYF. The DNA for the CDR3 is TGTGCCAGCAGCCAAAGAGGGATCGAGACCCAGTACTTC.

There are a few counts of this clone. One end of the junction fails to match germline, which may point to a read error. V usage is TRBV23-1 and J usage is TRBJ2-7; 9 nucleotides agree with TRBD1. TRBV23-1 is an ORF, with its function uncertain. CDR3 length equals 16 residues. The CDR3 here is CASSQGPGQGHHEQYF. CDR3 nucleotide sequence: TGTGCCAGCAGCCAGGGACCGGGACAGGGCCACCACGAGCAGTACTTC.

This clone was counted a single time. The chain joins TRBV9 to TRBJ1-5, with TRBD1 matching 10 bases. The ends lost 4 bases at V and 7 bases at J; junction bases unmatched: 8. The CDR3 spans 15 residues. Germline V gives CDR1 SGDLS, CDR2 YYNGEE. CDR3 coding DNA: TGTGCCAGCAGCCCATTGACAGGGGGCGAACAGCCCCAGCATTTT. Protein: CASSPLTGGEQPQHF.

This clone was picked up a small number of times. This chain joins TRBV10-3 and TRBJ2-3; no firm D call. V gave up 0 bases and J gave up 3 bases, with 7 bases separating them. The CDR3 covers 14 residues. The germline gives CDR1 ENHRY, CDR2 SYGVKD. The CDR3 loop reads CAISESRPTDTQYF. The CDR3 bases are TGTGCCATCAGTGAGTCTCGACCGACAGATACGCAGTATTTT.

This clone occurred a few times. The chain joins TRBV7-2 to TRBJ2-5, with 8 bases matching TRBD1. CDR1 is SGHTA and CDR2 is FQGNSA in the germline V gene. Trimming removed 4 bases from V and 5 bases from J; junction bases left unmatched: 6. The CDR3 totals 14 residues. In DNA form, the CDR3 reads TGTGCCAGCAGCTCGCGGCAGGGGGCCGAGACCCAGTACTTC. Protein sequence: CASSSRQGAETQYF.

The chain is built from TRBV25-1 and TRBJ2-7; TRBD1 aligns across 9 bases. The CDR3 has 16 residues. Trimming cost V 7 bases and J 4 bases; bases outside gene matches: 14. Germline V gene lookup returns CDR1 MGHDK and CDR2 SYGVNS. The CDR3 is CASMTSQGAQKYEQYF. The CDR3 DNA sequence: TGTGCCAGCATGACTTCACAGGGGGCTCAAAAGTACGAGCAGTACTTC.

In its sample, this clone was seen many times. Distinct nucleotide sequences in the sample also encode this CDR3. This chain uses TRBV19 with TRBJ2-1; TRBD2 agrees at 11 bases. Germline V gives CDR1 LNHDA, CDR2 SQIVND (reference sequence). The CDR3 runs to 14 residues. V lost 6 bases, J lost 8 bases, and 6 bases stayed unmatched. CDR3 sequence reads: CASSLAGGLDEQFF. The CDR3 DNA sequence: TGTGCCAGTAGCTTAGCGGGAGGGCTCGATGAGCAGTTCTTC.

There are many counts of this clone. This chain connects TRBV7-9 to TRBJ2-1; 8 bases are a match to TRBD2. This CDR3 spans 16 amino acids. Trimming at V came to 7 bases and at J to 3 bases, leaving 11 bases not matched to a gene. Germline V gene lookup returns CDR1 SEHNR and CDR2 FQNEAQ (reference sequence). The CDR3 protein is CASTPLAGGLYNEQFF. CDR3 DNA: TGTGCCAGCACCCCGCTAGCGGGTGGGCTCTACAATGAGCAGTTCTTC.

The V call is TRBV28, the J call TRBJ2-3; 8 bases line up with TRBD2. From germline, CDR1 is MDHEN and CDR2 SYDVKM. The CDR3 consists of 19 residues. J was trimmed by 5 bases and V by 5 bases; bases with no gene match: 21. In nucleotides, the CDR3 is TGTGCCAGCAGTCTGGCGGGACTAGGAGGTCTTATGAGTATAGATACGCAGTATTTT. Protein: CASSLAGLGGLMSIDTQYF. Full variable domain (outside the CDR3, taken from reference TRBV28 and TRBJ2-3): DVKVTQSSRYLVKRTGEKVFLECVQDMDHENMFWYRQDPGLGLRLIYFSYDVKMKEKGDIPEGYSVSREKKERFSLILESASTNQTSMYLCASSLAGLGGLMSIDTQYFGPGTRLTVL.